The 23 T cell receptor beta chains below come from one sample, sequenced in a study of Graves' ophthalmopathy and Graves' hyperthyroidism. Using RNA transcripts, the TCR beta CDR3 regions were amplified. An opening RT-PCR round employed HTBI primers and preceded a second-round multiplex PCR. TCRdb ran MiXCR on the multiplex PCR reads and lists one entry per CDR3 protein. This table holds 600,000 to 950,000 distinct CDR3 sequences, 40% found once. Sequenced: peripheral blood. These receptors were collected from an adult man with Graves' ophthalmopathy.

This clonotype was detected ten times or more. This rearrangement joins TRBV10-2 to TRBJ1-1; D remains ambiguous. The CDR3 is made up of 13 amino acids. Germline V lookup: CDR1 WSHSY, CDR2 SAAADI. Trimming took 2 bases from V and 10 from J, leaving 14 bases between them. This CDR3 is CASSETRTPGAFF. CDR3 DNA sequence: TGCGCCAGCAGTGAGACACGAACACCTGGAGCTTTCTTT.

This clonotype was picked up a small number of times. This chain uses TRBV2 with TRBJ2-2; D may be TRBD1 or TRBD2 (5 bases each). The germline V gene has CDR1 SNHLY and CDR2 FYNNEI. There are 14 residues in the CDR3. V shed 7 bases and J shed 6 bases, with 15 bases lying between them. CDR3 sequence: CASMRGAGSGELFF. Written as DNA, the CDR3 is TGTGCCAGCATGAGAGGGGCCGGGTCCGGGGAGCTGTTTTTT.

This rearrangement joins TRBV2 to TRBJ2-5; 11 positions agree with TRBD1. CDR3 size: 17 residues. Germline CDR1 reads SNHLY; CDR2 reads FYNNEI. V shed 8 bases and J 5 bases; nucleotides not matched to a gene: 16. CDR3 DNA sequence: TGTGCCAGCTTGGGGGACAGGGGGGCGTCCTGGTGGGAGACCCAGTACTTC. Translated: CASLGDRGASWWETQYF.

This clonotype was counted only a few times. This chain joins TRBV13 and TRBJ1-3; weak D call: TRBD1 (6 bases). CDR1 PRHDT and CDR2 FYEKMQ come from the germline V gene (reference sequence). The CDR3 extends over 15 amino acids. The V gene lost 5 bases and the J gene lost 0 bases, with 11 bases spanning the gap. The CDR3 is CASSPDRYSGNTIYF. In DNA, the CDR3 is TGTGCCAGCAGCCCCGACAGGTACTCTGGAAACACCATATATTTT. Supplemented by reference TRBV13 and TRBJ1-3, the full variable domain reads AAGVIQSPRHLIKEKRETATLKCYPIPRHDTVYWYQQGPGQDPQFLISFYEKMQSDKGSIPDRFSAQQFSDYHSELNMSSLELGDSALYFCASSPDRYSGNTIYFGEGSWLTVV.

This clonotype was recorded many times. The CDR3 bases are TGTGCCAGCAGTGGGGAACAGGGGGCGTCCACTGAAGCTTTCTTT. Its protein is CASSGEQGASTEAFF. The chain has TRBV2 and TRBJ1-1; the match to TRBD1 covers 9 bases. CDR3 size: 15 residues. Germline V CDR1 and CDR2: SNHLY, FYNNEI. The J segment lost 4 bases and the V segment lost 4 bases, leaving 7 bases of the junction unmatched.

The chain joins TRBV11-1 to TRBJ1-6, with 8 bases matching TRBD1. The CDR3 extends over 15 amino acids. CDR1 is SGHAT and CDR2 is FQDESV in the germline V gene (reference sequence). J was trimmed by 7 bases and V by 0 bases; bases with no gene match: 2. The CDR3 DNA sequence: TGTGCCAGCAGCTTAGCGCAGGGGGCGAATTCACCCCTCCACTTT. Translation gives CASSLAQGANSPLHF.

The rearrangement links TRBV10-3 to TRBJ2-2; D gene ambiguous. V lost 6 bases to trimming and J lost 4 bases, with 6 bases between them. There are 12 residues in the CDR3. Per the germline V gene, CDR1 is ENHRY and CDR2 is SYGVKD. The CDR3 spells CAIRKGTGELFF. CDR3 nucleotide sequence: TGTGCCATCAGAAAGGGCACCGGGGAGCTGTTTTTT.

The V and J genes are TRBV29-1 and TRBJ2-7, with TRBD2 matching 7 bases. V shed 5 bases, J shed 7 bases, and the junction held 11 bases outside the gene matches. Germline CDR1 is SQVTM and CDR2 is ANQGSEA. This CDR3 spans 13 amino acids. This chain's CDR3 is CSVTRGVASEQYF. DNA of the CDR3: TGCAGCGTTACCCGGGGGGTGGCGAGTGAGCAGTACTTC.

The gene calls are TRBV7-3 and TRBJ2-5; perhaps TRBD1 as D (6 bases). Deletions cut 7 bases from V and 1 base from J, with 16 bases between. Germline-derived CDR1 and CDR2 are SGHTA and FQGTGA. This CDR3 has 15 amino acids. The CDR3 nucleotides are TGTGCCAGCACCCCCGGGTACAGGGCCCAAGAGACCCAGTACTTC. It translates to CASTPGYRAQETQYF.

Only a few counts were recorded for this clonotype. This sequence joins TRBV2 and TRBJ1-5; 9 bases align to TRBD1. The CDR3 sequence is 16 residues long. Unmatched junction bases numbered 9, after V lost 5 bases and J lost 4 bases. The V gene's germline CDR1 is SNHLY and CDR2 FYNNEI. This CDR3 reads CASSPGTGSKNQPQHF. As DNA, the CDR3 is TGTGCCAGCAGTCCGGGGACAGGGTCAAAAAATCAGCCCCAGCATTTT. Together with reference TRBV2 and TRBJ1-5, the CDR3 gives the full variable domain: EPEVTQTPSHQVTQMGQEVILRCVPISNHLYFYWYRQILGQKVEFLVSFYNNEISEKSEIFDDQFSVERPDGSNFTLKIRSTKLEDSAMYFCASSPGTGSKNQPQHFGDGTRLSIL.

This clonotype was recorded many times. V is TRBV7-9 and J is TRBJ2-2, with a tentative D call TRBD2 (6 bases). Germline assignment: CDR1 SEHNR and CDR2 FQNEAQ (reference sequence). The V gene lost 5 bases and the J gene lost 1 base, with 17 bases spanning the gap. This CDR3 contains 17 residues. As DNA, the CDR3 is TGTGCCAGCAGCCCGCGCGGGGCCTCGCGGAACACCGGGGAGCTGTTTTTT. It yields the protein CASSPRGASRNTGELFF.

The gene calls are TRBV24-1 and TRBJ1-5, with 9 bases identical to TRBD1. Per germline, CDR1 KGHDR and CDR2 SFDVKD. With V trimmed by 6 bases and J by 6 bases, 5 bases remained unmatched. This CDR3 region has 14 residues. CDR3 sequence reads: CATSYRTGVQPQHF. The CDR3 bases are TGTGCCACCAGTTATCGGACAGGGGTTCAGCCCCAGCATTTT.

The V and J genes are TRBV7-3 and TRBJ2-7; TRBD1 agrees at 7 bases. In germline, CDR1 is SGHTA, CDR2 FQGTGA. This CDR3 is 15 amino acids long. V shed 3 bases, J shed 6 bases, and the junction held 11 bases outside the gene matches. The CDR3 DNA reads TGTGCCAGCAGCTTGGGGGCTACAGGGGTGGGCGAGCAGTACTTC. Translated, it gives CASSLGATGVGEQYF.

J is TRBJ2-5 and V is TRBV7-9; tentatively, D is TRBD1 or TRBD2 (6 bases each). The germline V gene encodes CDR1 SEHNR and CDR2 FQNEAQ (reference sequence). V was pared by 5 bases and J by 7 bases, with 23 bases between. The CDR3 is 16 residues long. CDR3: CASSPGGGDPRRTQYF. CDR3 sequence (DNA): TGTGCCAGCAGCCCCGGGGGCGGGGACCCACGTCGGACCCAGTACTTC. Variable domain in full (rest from reference TRBV7-9 and TRBJ2-5): DTGVSQNPRHKITKRGQNVTFRCDPISEHNRLYWYRQTLGQGPEFLTYFQNEAQLEKSRLLSDRFSAERPKGSFSTLEIQRTEQGDSAMYLCASSPGGGDPRRTQYFGPGTRLLVL.

At least ten counts were recorded for this clonotype. This chain uses TRBV2 with TRBJ2-7; TRBD1 matches at 8 bases. V dropped 5 bases and J dropped 8; count of bases not matched to a gene: 5. CDR1 is SNHLY, CDR2 FYNNEI, per germline. CDR3 size: 12 residues. CDR3 in amino acids: CASSIDRGKQYF. The CDR3, as DNA: TGTGCCAGCAGTATCGACAGGGGAAAGCAGTACTTC.

The rearrangement links TRBV10-3 to TRBJ1-2; unclear D gene. Trimming took 4 bases from V and 0 from J, leaving 15 bases between them. CDR3 length equals 16 residues. The germline CDR1 and CDR2 sequences are ENHRY and SYGVKD. This CDR3 reads CAISARAGDTNYGYTF. The DNA of the CDR3 is TGTGCCATCAGTGCTAGGGCGGGAGATACTAACTATGGCTACACCTTC.

This clonotype was found a few times. CDR3 amino acids: CASSPDGRGVGEAFF. The CDR3 DNA is TGTGCCAGCAGCCCTGACGGCAGGGGGGTCGGTGAAGCTTTCTTT. This rearrangement joins TRBV7-8 to TRBJ1-1; 7 bases align to TRBD1. Germline V lookup: CDR1 SGHVS, CDR2 FQNEAQ. Trimming at V came to 5 bases and at J to 7 bases, leaving 13 bases not matched to a gene. The CDR3 runs 15 residues. The full variable domain, rest sourced from reference TRBV7-8 and TRBJ1-1, is GAGVSQSPRYKVAKRGQDVALRCDPISGHVSLFWYQQALGQGPEFLTYFQNEAQLDKSGLPSDRFFAERPEGSVSTLKIQRTQQEDSAVYLCASSPDGRGVGEAFFGQGTRLTVV.

The rearrangement links TRBV2 to TRBJ2-7; possibly TRBD1 for D (6 bases). Germline V gene sequence: CDR1 SNHLY, CDR2 FYNNEI. V lost 6 bases, J lost 3 bases, and 12 bases lay in between. The CDR3 has 13 amino acids. CDR3 coding DNA: TGTGCCAGCAGGGATGGACAGCTCTACGAGCAGTACTTC. This encodes CASRDGQLYEQYF. Variable domain in full (rest from reference TRBV2 and TRBJ2-7): EPEVTQTPSHQVTQMGQEVILRCVPISNHLYFYWYRQILGQKVEFLVSFYNNEISEKSEIFDDQFSVERPDGSNFTLKIRSTKLEDSAMYFCASRDGQLYEQYFGPGTRLTVT.

The V call is TRBV27, the J call TRBJ1-2; the D is unclear. CDR3 size: 11 residues. The V end was cut by 10 bases, the J end by 7 bases, with 13 bases between. Per the germline V gene, CDR1 is MNHEY and CDR2 is SMNVEV (reference sequence). The CDR3 loop reads CATGPKGGYTF. In DNA, the CDR3 is TGTGCCACCGGGCCTAAGGGTGGCTACACCTTC.

The chain recombines TRBV11-2 with TRBJ2-5; TRBD2 aligns across 8 bases. The J segment lost 5 bases and the V segment lost 3 bases, leaving 5 bases of the junction unmatched. Per germline, CDR1 SGHAT and CDR2 FQNNGV. The CDR3 is 14 amino acids. In DNA, the CDR3 is TGTGCCAGCAGCTTGGGACTAGGGAGGGAGACCCAGTACTTC. Amino acids: CASSLGLGRETQYF.

This clonotype was seen ten or more times. This rearrangement joins TRBV2 to TRBJ2-7, with D perhaps TRBD1 or TRBD2 (6 bases each). The germline V gene has CDR1 SNHLY and CDR2 FYNNEI. The CDR3 length is 14 residues. V lost 4 bases to trimming and J lost 5 bases, with 15 bases between them. CDR3 sequence (DNA): TGTGCCAGCAGTGGGCTAGGGGGAGGACACGAGCAGTACTTC. This translates into CASSGLGGGHEQYF.

The gene calls are TRBV25-1 and TRBJ2-5, with 10 nucleotides matching TRBD1. V lost 6 bases to trimming and J lost 9 bases; unmatched junction nucleotides: 13. Germline values: CDR1 MGHDK, CDR2 SYGVNS. The CDR3 is 15 residues long. CDR3 bases: TGTGCCAGCAGAGACAGGGGGCCCAGCAATCAGCCCCAGTACTTC. Its protein is CASRDRGPSNQPQYF. The whole variable domain, remainder taken from reference TRBV25-1 and TRBJ2-5, is EADIYQTPRYLVIGTGKKITLECSQTMGHDKMYWYQQDPGMELHLIHYSYGVNSTEKGDLSSESTVSRIRTEHFPLTLESARPSHTSQYLCASRDRGPSNQPQYFGPGTRLLVL.

This clonotype was observed many times. The chain links TRBV2 to TRBJ1-1; the D gene is possibly TRBD1 (6 bases). The CDR3 sequence is 14 residues long. Germline V lookup: CDR1 SNHLY, CDR2 FYNNEI. Trimming took 2 bases from V and 3 from J, leaving 10 bases between them. The CDR3 DNA reads TGTGCCAGCAGTGAATGGGGGCGCGACACTGAAGCTTTCTTT. This encodes CASSEWGRDTEAFF.